This T cell receptor beta chain appears in the sequencing data of a study of beta chain features in type 1 diabetes. Expressed TCRB transcripts got sequenced, as all isolated RNA was reverse transcribed. It was found that naive, central memory and regulatory T cell samples averaged about 3.57 million reads. Produced via immunoSEQ multiplex PCR; TCRdb's table is partial and in-frame only. The table shows hundreds of thousands of clones, with 14% occurring only once. Deletions cut 3 bases from V and 1 base from J, with 6 bases between. CDR3 length equals 14 residues. Per the germline V gene, CDR1 is KGHSH and CDR2 is LQKENI. This clone has a handful of counts.

The V and J genes are TRBV18 and TRBJ2-2; D is undetermined. Sequencing was done on a sample of central memory CD4+ T cells from blood. The source of this sequence is a man between 25 and 39 years old in good health. The chain's CDR3 is CASSPPGNTGELFF. The CDR3 DNA reads as TGTGCCAGCTCACCTCCGGGGAACACCGGGGAGCTGTTTTTT. Supplemented by reference TRBV18 and TRBJ2-2, the full variable domain reads NAGVMQNPRHLVRRRGQEARLRCSPMKGHSHVYWYRQLPEEGLKFMVYLQKENIIDESGMPKERFSAEFPKEGPSILRIQQVVRGDSAAYFCASSPPGNTGELFFGEGSRLTVL.